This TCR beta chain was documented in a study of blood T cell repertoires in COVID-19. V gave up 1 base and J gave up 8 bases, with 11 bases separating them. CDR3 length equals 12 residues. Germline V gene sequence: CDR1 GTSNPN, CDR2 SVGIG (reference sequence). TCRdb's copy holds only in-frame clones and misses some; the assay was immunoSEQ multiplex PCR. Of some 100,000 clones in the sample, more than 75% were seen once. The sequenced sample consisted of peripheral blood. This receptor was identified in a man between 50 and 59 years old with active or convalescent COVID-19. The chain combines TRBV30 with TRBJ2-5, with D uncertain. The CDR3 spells CAWSELDVTQYF. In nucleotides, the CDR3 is TGTGCCTGGAGTGAGCTAGACGTCACCCAGTACTTC.